This entry describes one T cell receptor (beta chain). CDR3 length: 15 amino acids. Trimming took 4 bases from V and 5 from J; bases not matched to a gene: 6. Germline V gives CDR1 SGDLS, CDR2 YYNGEE. The sample comes from a study of blood T cell repertoires in COVID-19. Study summary: Whether acute or convalescent, the COVID-19 samples came from the United States, Italy and Spain. Sample material is recorded as cDNA or gDNA derived from T cells, B-cell-depleted T cells, or PBMCs.

How the authors handled the data: Nucleated cell counts were estimated from reference gene primer amplification. Sequencing was performed with immunoSEQ multiplex PCR; in TCRdb, only in-frame clones are kept and a portion is missing. V, J and clone size derive from that table, while D and trimming were established from the DNA sequence. The repertoire consists of some 320,000 clones, with about nine tenths occurring once and the leading ten covering approximately 7%. Input material: peripheral blood. The V and J genes are TRBV9 and TRBJ2-3; 11 bases are shared with TRBD2. The receptor comes from a woman younger than 45 who had recovered from COVID-19. CDR3 loop: CASSYSGGAIDTQYF. The DNA for the CDR3 is TGTGCCAGCAGCTATAGCGGGGGGGCCATAGATACGCAGTATTTT.